This T cell receptor (beta chain) was sequenced in a study of shared clonotypes between healthy human individuals (dated by TCRdb to 2020 to 2021). A note on the overall study: A couple of women and a few men aged 18 to 49 years were included in the cohort. For each donor, CD4 naive and CD4 memory were each given three plates, CD8 naive was given two plates, and CD8 memory was given one plate. To estimate repertoire size and how much clonotype sharing occurs between individuals, the study deeply sequenced the blood TCR repertoires of several healthy adults. To increase sequencing depth and limit assay-specific biases, different laboratories used diverse techniques to prepare libraries and sequence TCR repertoires. Per donor, leukapheresis produced somewhere between about 0.94 and 9.5 billion PBMCs. Overall study results and their limits: Sharing across a few donors was observed for approximately 5% of naive CD4, less than 4% of naive CD8, over 2% of memory CD4, and less than 0.45% of memory CD8 clonotypes. Incomplete sequencing was indicated by rarefaction of sorted-subset datasets, despite the large sequencing depth. Estimated clonotype richness was generally larger for naive than for memory subsets. The genetic and exposure-history diversity represented was limited by the small number of donors. Pairwise subsampling led to the expectation that sequencing depth would affect the degree of clonotype sharing among donors. Only blood was sampled, and tissue TCR repertoires likely differ from those in blood. Compared with non-shared clonotypes, clonotypes shared by all four sorted-subset donors had higher generation probabilities.

CD8 naive samples were obtained by positive selection for CCR7 among CD45RO-negative cells, yielding a CD45RA+CCR7+ population from which TemRA cells were excluded. The donors were healthy, HIV-negative adults with no recently reported acute infections or vaccinations. Every donor was a Caucasian adult living in Nashville, Tennessee, USA. Blood was obtained by leukapheresis, after which PBMCs were separated by Ficoll-Histopaque density gradient centrifugation and cryopreserved in liquid nitrogen vapor phase. Analytical flow cytometry was used to check the purity and quantity of every magnetically sorted T cell population. Each sorted fraction had its genomic DNA isolated and then quantified by UV absorbance on a Nanodrop 2000c. CDR3 length: 18 amino acids, cysteine to phenylalanine. The read is trimmed to its CDR3 DNA, 54 bases read in frame from base 1. Germline trimming: 5 bases from V, 1 base from J; junction bases outside gene matches: 9. Based on the germline V gene, the CDR1 and CDR2 sequences are SGHDT and YYEEEE.

Note on this clone: Its cognate antigen has yet to be identified. No base quality values were provided; no much bigger clone lies one nucleotide off.

TCR CDR3 regions were amplified from genomic DNA by multiplex PCR using the deep immunoSEQ assay. Genomic DNA extracted from each cell subset was distributed evenly over all wells of several immunoSEQ 96-well plates, and each plate served as one replicate. For sorted subsets, about 0.2 ug genomic DNA, equal to tens of thousands of T cell genomes, was loaded into each replicate PCR. Purified libraries were measured with a Qubit 3.0 fluorometer, size-checked on a Bioanalyzer 2100, and measured again with the KAPA Library Quantification kit. A separate single-read 150-cycle Illumina NextSeq 550 flow cell was used to sequence each immunoSEQ 96-well plate. From the authors' description of their analysis: Because the immunoSEQ output held only junctional sequences and lacked quality scores, the filtering could not match the filtering applied to full-length reads. Sequences were annotated with PyIR, a Python wrapper for IgBLAST v1.9, using IMGT germline references to assign V/J genes and CDR3. Reads were removed for weak V/J assignments (E-value above 1e-6), missing CDR3, stop codons, out-of-frame junctions, or ambiguous translated residues. V3J clonotypes were defined as sequences sharing the same inferred V gene, J gene, and CDR3 amino acid sequence. Percentage overlap between repertoires was computed as shared unique clonotypes divided by the size of the smaller repertoire. Repertoire richness was assessed with RTK rarefaction, the Chao1 estimator, and Recon v2.1 estimates of unobserved clonotypes. Generation probabilities for all TCRbeta clonotypes obtained by the gDNA method from a handful of donors were computed using OLGA. TCRdb mirrors the immuneACCESS table, restricted to in-frame sequences. Some clones are absent from its copies; in checked studies, under half trace to an unresolved V gene, and the reason for the others is unknown. V, J and clone size are taken as reported in that table, and D and trimming were inferred from the DNA itself. This sample is represented by about 2.1 million clones; just under 95% of them were singletons. Together, the top ten hold 1.5% to 2% of the sample.

This chain joins TRBV5-6 to TRBJ2-6; TRBD1 lines up with 10 middle nucleotides. The specimen sequenced was naive CD8+ T cells from PBMCs. The cell subset or site label corresponds to: CD45RA+CCR7+. The clonotype comes from a man younger than 30 in good health. Some clones in this sample may be carry-over from other donors' samples. The sequence in DNA is TGTGCCAGCAGACCAAGGGGGACAGGGGCTTCTGGGGCCAACGTCCTGACTTTC. Its translation is CASRPRGTGASGANVLTF. This CDR3, with the reference TRBV5-6 and TRBJ2-6 proteins standing in past its ends, gives the full variable domain DAGVTQSPTHLIKTRGQQVTLRCSPKSGHDTVSWYQQALGQGPQFIFQYYEEEERQRGNFPDRFSGHQFPNYSSELNVNALLLGDSALYLCASRPRGTGASGANVLTFGAGSRLTVL.